Listed here is a single TCR beta chain. The antigen remains undetermined. The same CDR3 is also encoded by other DNA sequences in this sample. The source of the sample is a study of shared clonotypes between healthy human individuals. This CDR3 is 12 amino acids long. Germline CDR1 and CDR2: GTSNPN and SVGIG (reference sequence). V lost 0 bases and J 4 bases, leaving 5 bases between the germline ends. Study findings and constraints: Rarefaction gave evidence that sorted-subset sequencing remained incomplete despite large depth. Clonotypes that were shared across a handful of donors made up 4.5% to 5% of naive CD4 clonotypes.

Healthy adults negative for HIV, lacking recent acute infections or vaccinations, served as donors. Execution of the assay was at deep level. Using immunoSEQ multiplex PCR, the repertoire was profiled, and TCRdb retains in-frame clones only, with some absent. In the table there are around 79,000 clones, under 65% of which are singletons. Source material: memory CD8+ T cells sorted from blood. The subset is: CD45RO+ cells pooled with CCR7-negative TemRA cells. The chain carries TRBV30 and TRBJ2-3; D call uncertain. This clonotype was sampled from a young man in good health. The CDR3: CAWSVLADTQYF. CDR3 DNA sequence: TGTGCCTGGAGTGTCCTAGCAGATACGCAGTATTTT.